The clone carrying this TCR beta chain was counted only a few times. What it binds is not known. Sequencing was performed with immunoSEQ multiplex PCR; in TCRdb, only in-frame clones are kept and a portion is missing. The sample includes roughly 19,000 clones, 88% of them seen just once. These data come from a study of OX40 agonist ivuxolimab in advanced cancers. Study details: Every 2 weeks, patients got intravenous ivuxolimab at one of six dose levels (0.01-10 mg/kg). The study's findings and limits: Researchers report that CD8+ T cells had, on average, more expanded clones than CD4+. Doses of 0.1 to 3.0 mg/kg were accompanied by clonal expansion of CD4+ and CD8+ blood T cells by week 6.

The CDR3 length is 17 residues. Germline CDR1 reads LNHDA; CDR2 reads SQIVND (reference sequence). The ends lost 0 bases at V and 2 bases at J; junction bases unmatched: 6. The receptor's source is an adult with an advanced solid tumor such as melanoma, head and neck, liver or kidney cancer. The chain combines TRBV19 with TRBJ2-3, with TRBD2 matching over 9 bases. Sequenced here: CD4+ or CD8+ T cells sorted from blood, sampled in a trial of the OX40 agonist ivuxolimab. The CDR3 DNA is TGTGCCAGTAGTATAGATTCGACTAGCGGTTACACAGATACGCAGTATTTT. It is translated as CASSIDSTSGYTDTQYF. The variable domain in full, completed from reference TRBV19 and TRBJ2-3, reads DGGITQSPKYLFRKEGQNVTLSCEQNLNHDAMYWYRQDPGQGLRLIYYSQIVNDFQKGDIAEGYSVSREKKESFPLTVTSAQKNPTAFYLCASSIDSTSGYTDTQYFGPGTRLTVL.